Listed below are T cell receptor beta chains from one sample, sequenced in a study of shared clonotypes between healthy human individuals. Clones were sequenced by immunoSEQ multiplex PCR, and TCRdb holds only the in-frame ones, with some missing. The sample holds roughly 810,000 clones, around 96% seen once. Sequenced input: naive CD8+ T cells sorted from blood. These receptors were obtained from a man aged 30 to 39 in good health. Each CDR3 is given with its conserved first and last residue. The order of the fields is J gene, V gene, D gene, clone size, CDR3 protein, CDR3 DNA. D genes are given only for firm matches. Not every row has a clone size; where given, it reads once, few, many or a size class.

TRBJ1-1	TRBV30	-	-	CAWSPPGETEAFF	TGTGCCTGGAGTCCCCCGGGGGAGACTGAAGCTTTCTTT
TRBJ2-2	TRBV5-6	-	-	CASSRGTPLGRQPGELFF	TGTGCCAGCAGCCGAGGGACTCCCCTTGGAAGGCAGCCCGGGGAGCTGTTTTTT
TRBJ1-1	TRBV4-1	-	-	CASRSTENTEAFF	TGCGCCAGCAGATCGACAGAGAACACTGAAGCTTTCTTT
TRBJ2-7	TRBV7-2	-	-	CASSLVARSHGFYEQYF	TGTGCCAGCAGCTTAGTGGCGCGGTCCCATGGCTTCTACGAGCAGTACTTC
TRBJ1-4	TRBV7-9	-	once	CASSQTLGGTTNEKLFF	TGTGCCAGCAGCCAAACGTTGGGGGGAACGACTAATGAAAAACTGTTTTTT
TRBJ2-7	TRBV7-9	TRBD1	-	CASSPWGTGSYEQYF	TGTGCCAGCAGCCCGTGGGGGACAGGCTCCTACGAGCAGTACTTC
TRBJ2-7	TRBV28	-	-	CASSLGLSSYEQYF	TGTGCCAGCAGTTTAGGGCTTAGCTCCTACGAGCAGTACTTC
TRBJ2-7	TRBV9	TRBD2	-	CASSAAPTSGSYEQYF	TGTGCCAGCAGCGCAGCCCCCACTAGCGGGAGCTACGAGCAGTACTTC
TRBJ2-7	TRBV5-8	TRBD2	-	CASSWGLAADYEQYF	TGTGCCAGCAGCTGGGGACTAGCGGCGGACTACGAGCAGTACTTC
TRBJ2-1	TRBV9	TRBD1	-	CASSVEGQGEQFF	TGTGCCAGCAGCGTAGAAGGACAGGGCGAGCAGTTCTTC
TRBJ2-1	TRBV5-8	-	-	CASSLPDKDSGAFWEQFF	TGTGCCAGCAGCTTGCCAGACAAAGACAGTGGGGCGTTCTGGGAGCAGTTCTTC
TRBJ1-1	TRBV2	-	-	CASRGEGNTEAFF	TGTGCCAGCAGGGGCGAGGGGAACACTGAAGCTTTCTTT
TRBJ2-5	TRBV11-1	TRBD1	-	CASSPRQGQETQYF	TGTGCCAGCAGCCCCCGACAGGGGCAAGAGACCCAGTACTTC
TRBJ1-3	TRBV7-9	TRBD1	once	CASRDRAENTIYF	TGTGCCAGCAGGGACAGGGCAGAAAACACCATATATTTT
TRBJ1-1	TRBV7-2	TRBD1	-	CASSFQTGSEAFF	TGTGCCAGCAGCTTCCAGACAGGGAGCGAAGCTTTCTTT
TRBJ2-7	TRBV6-6	-	-	CASSYASGEQYF	TGTGCCAGCAGTTATGCCAGCGGCGAGCAGTACTTC
TRBJ2-7	TRBV29-1	-	-	CSVEDLQNYEQYF	TGCAGCGTTGAAGATCTACAGAACTACGAGCAGTACTTC
TRBJ2-7	TRBV9	TRBD2	few	CASSAISGRNYEQYF	TGTGCCAGCAGCGCGATTAGCGGGAGGAACTACGAGCAGTACTTC
TRBJ2-1	TRBV27	-	-	CASSLTAGYNEQFF	TGTGCCAGCAGTTTAACGGCAGGGTATAATGAGCAGTTCTTC
TRBJ2-7	TRBV14	TRBD2	-	CASSLPGLAGFYEQYF	TGTGCCAGCAGCTTACCGGGACTAGCGGGATTCTACGAGCAGTACTTC
TRBJ1-5	TRBV7-8	TRBD1	-	CASKVDRASREPQHF	TGTGCCAGCAAGGTAGACAGGGCGTCAAGGGAGCCCCAGCATTTT
TRBJ2-1	TRBV27	-	-	CASSSSQPSSYNEQFF	TGTGCCAGCAGCTCAAGCCAGCCGAGCTCCTACAATGAGCAGTTCTTC
TRBJ2-1	TRBV7-9	TRBD1	-	CASSSPSRGSSYNEQFF	TGTGCCAGCAGCTCACCAAGCAGGGGGAGTTCCTACAATGAGCAGTTCTTC
TRBJ2-7	TRBV9	-	-	CASSVGSGVSYEQYF	TGTGCCAGCAGCGTGGGGTCCGGGGTTAGCTACGAGCAGTACTTC
TRBJ2-7	TRBV4-3	TRBD1	-	CASSQFRDRAYEQYF	TGCGCCAGCAGCCAGTTTCGGGACAGAGCCTACGAGCAGTACTTC
TRBJ2-7	TRBV4-1	-	-	CASSPIGGSYEQYF	TGCGCCAGCAGCCCAATAGGGGGAAGCTACGAGCAGTACTTC
TRBJ1-1	TRBV27	-	-	CASSLSGYNTEAFF	TGTGCCAGCAGTTTATCGGGGTATAACACTGAAGCTTTCTTT
TRBJ2-5	TRBV29-1	TRBD1	many	CSVEMDRGRTETQYF	TGCAGCGTTGAAATGGACAGGGGGCGCACAGAGACCCAGTACTTC
TRBJ2-1	TRBV5-1	-	-	CASSLEVPWGNEQFF	TGCGCCAGCAGCTTGGAGGTACCCTGGGGGAATGAGCAGTTCTTC